Sequencing of this TCR beta chain was carried out in a study of T cell responses to AZD1222 COVID-19 vaccine. Study-wide points: Once two AZD1222 doses were given, Spike-specific TCR breadth and depth went up. Donors skewed white British and female; clonal diversity was possibly underestimated. Spike regions recognized by vaccine-associated CD4 TCRs spanned the protein, led by 160-218 and 743-854.

TCRdb keeps only in-frame clones here, not all; method: immunoSEQ multiplex PCR. The sample holds approximately 200,000 clones; 94% are singletons and the top ten take roughly 1.8%. With regard to this clone: The antigen is unknown.

This TCR derives from an adult who received the MenACWY meningococcal vaccine as a control. The sequencing used peripheral blood, collected 28 days after the second dose of the MenACWY control vaccine.

The CDR3 nucleotides are TGTGCCAGCAGTTACCGTGAGGGTGATAATTCACCCCTCCACTTT. Amino acids: CASSYREGDNSPLHF. The rearrangement joins TRBV6-2 or TRBV6-3 to TRBJ1-6; no clear D. CDR3 length equals 15 residues. The V and J ends lost 2 bases and 5 bases respectively, with 10 bases between them. Germline CDR1 MNHEY, CDR2 SVGEGT.